This T cell receptor (beta chain) was captured in a study of blood T cell repertoires in COVID-19. In the study overall: Both acute and convalescent COVID-19 samples were obtained from the United States, Italy and Spain. From T cells, B-cell-depleted T cells, or PBMCs came the material, which was cDNA or gDNA.

Original data processing: Reference gene primer amplification gave nucleated cell count estimates. Libraries were prepared by immunoSEQ multiplex PCR; TCRdb keeps only in-frame clonotypes and omits some of them. V, J and clone size are those of that table, while D and trimming were read from the DNA. The sample holds some 200,000 clones, 80% to 90% seen once. Seattle's cohort entered during active infection and was followed longitudinally. In its sample, this clone was seen a few times. Germline CDR1 and CDR2: SGHVS and FQNEAQ. The CDR3 is 17 amino acids. V shed 3 bases and J 0 bases; nucleotides not matched to a gene: 6.

The chain carries TRBV7-8 and TRBJ2-2; 8 bases align to TRBD2. The TCR sequence derives from a woman aged 65 to 85 with COVID-19, enrolled during active disease. The specimen was peripheral blood. The CDR3 protein is CASSFRSGIANTGELFF. The CDR3 nucleotides are TGTGCCAGCAGCTTTCGTAGCGGGATCGCGAACACCGGGGAGCTGTTTTTT.